The next 8 T cell receptor beta chains were all read from a single sample in a study of glioma-infiltrating T cells. TCR alpha and beta CDR3 regions were amplified from RNA using iRepertoire nested multiplex PCR. TCRdb re-derived calls from the multiplex PCR reads in MiXCR, one entry per CDR3 protein. The table records about 400,000 distinct CDR3 sequences, roughly two fifths of them present only once. The specimen sequenced was glioma tissue, nonneoplastic brain tissue, or PBMCs (not recorded which). Every receptor here comes from a human donor with low-grade glioma or glioblastoma, undergoing nonglioma brain surgery, or in good health (not recorded which).

This clonotype was seen at least ten times. V is TRBV7-2 and J is TRBJ2-3; 7 positions agree with TRBD2. Germline V gene sequence: CDR1 SGHTA, CDR2 FQGNSA. The length of the CDR3 is 15 residues. V gave up 5 bases and J gave up 3 bases; unmatched junction bases: 8. The CDR3: CASSPWASGTDTQYF. The CDR3 DNA follows: TGTGCCAGCAGCCCGTGGGCTAGCGGAACAGATACGCAGTATTTT.

This chain uses TRBV27 with TRBJ2-2; weak D call: TRBD1 (7 bases). The germline CDR1 and CDR2 sequences are MNHEY and SMNVEV (reference sequence). The CDR3 is 15 residues long. V lost 6 bases, J lost 4 bases, and 15 bases lay in between. CDR3 coding DNA: TGTGCCAGCAGCCGACTAGAGGGGGCCACCGGGGAGCTGTTTTTT. It encodes CASSRLEGATGELFF.

CDR3 region: CASSDGVARIYEQYF. CDR3 nucleotide sequence: TGTGCCAGCAGTGATGGGGTAGCGAGGATATACGAGCAGTACTTC. The chain has TRBV28 and TRBJ2-7; D is perhaps TRBD2 (5 bases). V was pared by 5 bases and J by 4 bases, with 18 bases between. The CDR3 has 15 amino acids. The germline CDR1 and CDR2 sequences are MDHEN and SYDVKM.

The chain employs TRBV4-2 and TRBJ2-4; TRBD1 matches 11 bases. J gave up 9 bases and V 5 bases, and 9 bases lay outside the gene matches. Germline V gives CDR1 LGHNA, CDR2 YNFKEQ. This CDR3 spans 15 amino acids. CDR3 bases: TGTGCCAGCAGCGAAGGACAGGGGGCGCTTGGCATTCAGTACTTC. As protein: CASSEGQGALGIQYF.

The rearrangement links TRBV5-1 to TRBJ2-2; 9 bases line up with TRBD2. Trimming at V came to 1 base and at J to 6 bases, leaving 4 bases not matched to a gene. The V gene's germline CDR1 is SGHRS and CDR2 YFSETQ. CDR3 length: 15 residues. As DNA, the CDR3 is TGCGCCAGCAGCTTGTTTAGCGGGAGCGCCGGGGAGCTGTTTTTT. Encoded protein: CASSLFSGSAGELFF.

V usage is TRBV12-3 or TRBV12-4 and J usage is TRBJ2-7; 10 bases are shared with TRBD2. V dropped 2 bases and J dropped 6; count of bases not matched to a gene: 4. The CDR3 is 14 residues long. CDR3 loop: CASSLFTSGTEQYF. The CDR3 DNA sequence: TGTGCCAGCAGTTTATTTACTAGCGGGACCGAGCAGTACTTC.

V usage is TRBV14 and J usage is TRBJ2-5; D uncertain. This CDR3 is 14 amino acids long. From germline, CDR1 is SGHDN and CDR2 FVKESK. Trimming took 2 bases from V and 3 from J, leaving 10 bases between them. The CDR3 DNA is TGTGCCAGCAGCCAACTCTCTGGGGAAGAGACCCAGTACTTC. It encodes CASSQLSGEETQYF.

Remarks on this clonotype: The junction shows a germline mismatch at one end, possibly a read error. The gene calls are TRBV14 and TRBJ2-5; 14 positions agree with TRBD2. CDR1 and CDR2 from the germline V gene are SGHDN and FVKESK. This CDR3 contains 14 residues. The DNA of the CDR3 is TGTGCCAGAAGCCCGGGACTAGCGGGAGAGGACCAGTACTTC. Its protein product is CARSPGLAGEDQYF.